A single sample gave rise to the 30 T cell receptor beta chains below, sequenced in a study of T cell clonotyping in hematopoietic cell transplantation. Stated time point: recipient sample about 28 days before transplant, after cytoreduction. Generated by immunoSEQ multiplex PCR, the TCRdb table keeps only in-frame clones and is missing some. This table holds thousands of clones, more than 75% found once. Here the sequenced sample was peripheral blood mononuclear cells, taken before stem cell transplant. These receptors were taken from a woman in her forties or fifties with acute myeloid leukemia. Some clones in this sample may be carry-over from other donors' samples.

The V call is TRBV6-6, the J call TRBJ2-5; D possibly matches TRBD1 or TRBD2 (7 bases each). From germline, CDR1 is MNHNY and CDR2 SVGAGI (reference sequence). The CDR3 loop spans 13 amino acids. With 8 bases removed from V and 3 bases from J, the gap between germline ends came to 13 bases. The CDR3 DNA is TGTGCCAGCGGCAGGGGGAGGGAAGAGACCCAGTACTTC. It codes for CASGRGREETQYF.

The chain links TRBV7-2 to TRBJ2-1; D ambiguous. The CDR3 length is 15 residues. The germline V gene has CDR1 SGHTA and CDR2 FQGNSA. V was pared by 1 base and J by 0 bases, with 7 bases between. In nucleotides, the CDR3 is TGTGCCAGCAGCTTAGGTTCCAGCTCCTACAATGAGCAGTTCTTC. This codes for CASSLGSSSYNEQFF.

The chain couples TRBV6-1 to TRBJ1-5, with 7 bases that match TRBD1. The CDR3 sequence is 15 residues long. After removal of 2 bases from V and 6 bases from J, the junction contained 7 bases not matched to a gene. The germline CDR1 and CDR2 sequences are MNHNS and SASEGT. CDR3 amino acids: CASSERPGGTQPQHF. The DNA for the CDR3 is TGTGCCAGCAGTGAAAGGCCAGGGGGGACTCAGCCCCAGCATTTT.

The V gene is TRBV27, the J gene TRBJ2-1, with 10 bases matching TRBD2. The CDR3 runs to 16 residues. Germline CDR1 reads MNHEY; CDR2 reads SMNVEV (reference sequence). Trimming cost V 4 bases and J 4 bases; bases outside gene matches: 7. CDR3 bases: TGTGCCAGCAGTTCCCCCTTACTAGCGGGGTACAATGAGCAGTTCTTC. Translating gives CASSSPLLAGYNEQFF.

V and J are TRBV7-2 and TRBJ2-7, with D tentatively TRBD1 or TRBD2 (5 bases each). Germline V gene sequence: CDR1 SGHTA, CDR2 FQGNSA. This CDR3 has 14 residues. Trimming cost V 1 base and J 2 bases, with 9 bases left between them. The CDR3 here is CASSLGGWAYEQYF. The CDR3, as DNA: TGTGCCAGCAGCTTAGGGGGGTGGGCCTACGAGCAGTACTTC.

As DNA, the CDR3 is TGTGCCAGCAGTCTTAGACTAGCGGGGCACCACGAGCAGTACTTC. It yields the protein CASSLRLAGHHEQYF. The V gene is TRBV6-6, the J gene TRBJ2-7; 11 bases fit TRBD2. The CDR3 runs to 15 residues. Germline lookup yields CDR1 MNHNY and CDR2 SVGAGI (reference sequence). With V trimmed by 5 bases and J by 5 bases, 8 bases remained unmatched.

The chain uses TRBV6-6 and TRBJ1-3; D unresolved. The V end was cut by 7 bases, the J end by 0 bases, with 7 bases between. Germline loops: CDR1 MNHNY, CDR2 SVGAGI (reference sequence). This CDR3 contains 13 residues. The DNA for the CDR3 is TGTGCCAGCATGTGGTTCTCTGGAAACACCATATATTTT. It translates to CASMWFSGNTIYF.

This sequence joins TRBV5-1 and TRBJ2-3; 9 bases agree with TRBD2. This CDR3 comprises 15 residues. V shed 5 bases and J 3 bases; nucleotides not matched to a gene: 7. Germline V CDR1 and CDR2: SGHRS, YFSETQ. The DNA for the CDR3 is TGCGCCAGCAGGGTCTGGACTAGCGTAACAGATACGCAGTATTTT. Residues: CASRVWTSVTDTQYF.

This clone was detected only a few times. The chain uses TRBV9 and TRBJ1-2, with D possibly TRBD1 on 6 matching bases. This CDR3 has 14 residues. Germline lookup yields CDR1 SGDLS and CDR2 YYNGEE. V dropped 4 bases and J dropped 2 bases, with 12 bases sitting between them. The CDR3 region is CASSPRTDNYGYTF. The CDR3 DNA is TGTGCCAGCAGCCCCCGGACAGACAACTATGGCTACACCTTC.

V and J are TRBV28 and TRBJ2-5; 7 bases map to TRBD2. The CDR3 is 14 residues long. The trim removed 3 bases at V and 10 bases at J, leaving 11 bases unmatched. Germline CDR1 and CDR2: MDHEN and SYDVKM. CDR3 residues: CASSLVAGENRQYF. Here the CDR3 DNA reads TGTGCCAGCAGTTTGGTGGCGGGGGAGAACCGCCAGTACTTC.

The J gene is TRBJ1-1, the V gene TRBV30; no reliable D call. With 1 base removed from V and 5 bases from J, the gap between germline ends came to 11 bases. The CDR3 spans 13 residues. Per germline, CDR1 GTSNPN and CDR2 SVGIG (reference sequence). The CDR3 DNA reads TGTGCCTGGAGTGAGTTTATAGGGACTGAAGCTTTCTTT. This gives the protein CAWSEFIGTEAFF.

This rearrangement joins TRBV6-1 to TRBJ2-7; D possibly uses TRBD1 or TRBD2 (6 bases each). CDR1 is MNHNS, CDR2 SASEGT, per germline. Trimming cost V 6 bases and J 5 bases, with 20 bases left between them. This CDR3 is 15 amino acids long. The CDR3, as DNA: TGTGCCAGCAGGAGCAGTAGGGGGGCCCAGAACGAGCAGTACTTC. Its protein is CASRSSRGAQNEQYF.

This clone is categorized as medium-sized (0.01 to 0.1%). The chain links TRBV7-8 to TRBJ2-6; no clear D. The V end lost 10 bases, the J end lost 2 bases, and 12 bases lay between the germline ends. The germline V gene encodes CDR1 SGHVS and CDR2 FQNEAQ. The CDR3 loop spans 14 amino acids. The CDR3 DNA is TGTGCCACTTTCCCCGGGCCTGGGGCCAACGTCCTGACTTTC. Its protein is CATFPGPGANVLTF.

The chain combines TRBV4-3 with TRBJ2-1, with 9 bases fitting TRBD2. V trimming: 3 bases; J trimming: 9 bases; junction bases outside the gene matches: 6. The CDR3 contains 14 residues. The germline V gene has CDR1 LGHNA and CDR2 YSLEER. The CDR3 sequence is CASSQLAGASEQFF. For the CDR3, the DNA is TGCGCCAGCAGCCAGTTAGCGGGAGCCAGTGAGCAGTTCTTC.

V usage is TRBV2 and J usage is TRBJ1-5, with D possibly being TRBD1 (5 bases). Trimming cost V 6 bases and J 3 bases, with 12 bases left between them. The CDR3 contains 14 residues. Germline CDR1 reads SNHLY; CDR2 reads FYNNEI. The CDR3 region is CASSPGQNNQPQHF. CDR3 sequence (DNA): TGTGCCAGCAGCCCGGGGCAGAACAATCAGCCCCAGCATTTT.

The V and J genes are TRBV5-4 and TRBJ2-1; 7 bases are shared with TRBD2. J was trimmed by 3 bases and V by 0 bases; bases with no gene match: 9. The CDR3 is 17 amino acids. Germline CDR1 and CDR2: SGHNT and YYREEE (reference sequence). CDR3 in amino acids: CASSLARFSGGYNEQFF. CDR3 DNA: TGTGCCAGCAGCTTGGCTCGTTTCTCGGGAGGCTACAATGAGCAGTTCTTC.

The rearrangement links TRBV5-6 to TRBJ2-1; 10 bases agree with TRBD2. Germline values: CDR1 SGHDT, CDR2 YYEEEE. The CDR3 covers 17 residues. Trimming at V came to 1 base and at J to 4 bases, leaving 8 bases not matched to a gene. The CDR3 reads CASSLWAGLALYNEQFF. CDR3 bases: TGTGCCAGCAGCTTGTGGGCGGGACTAGCGCTTTACAATGAGCAGTTCTTC.

The genes are TRBV7-2 and TRBJ2-5; 7 nucleotides align to TRBD2. The junction had 3 bases not matched to a gene; V was cut back by 1 base and J by 1 base. Germline V CDR1 and CDR2: SGHTA, FQGNSA. This CDR3 is 15 amino acids long. The CDR3 is CASSLGGSFQETQYF. CDR3 bases: TGTGCCAGCAGCTTAGGCGGGAGTTTCCAAGAGACCCAGTACTTC.

This clone was detected only a few times. J is TRBJ2-2 and V is TRBV5-4; 8 positions match TRBD1. The V segment lost 4 bases and the J segment 3 bases; nucleotides outside the gene matches: 2. The CDR3 is 14 residues long. Germline assignment: CDR1 SGHNT and CDR2 YYREEE (reference sequence). CDR3 DNA: TGTGCCAGCAGCCCGGGACAGGACACCGGGGAGCTGTTTTTT. This gives the protein CASSPGQDTGELFF.

The chain recombines TRBV6-1 with TRBJ1-2; 12 bases are a match to TRBD1. The germline CDR1 and CDR2 sequences are MNHNS and SASEGT. The CDR3 is made up of 16 amino acids. V lost 2 bases and J lost 7; bases outside the gene matches: 8. The CDR3 nucleotides read TGTGCCAGCAGTGAATGGTGGGACAGGGGGCGAAGTGGCTACACCTTC. This gives the protein CASSEWWDRGRSGYTF.

In this sample, this clone turned up a few times. The DNA of the CDR3 is TGTGCCAGCAGTCCCCCGGAGGGCCACAATGAGCAGTTCTTC. This translates into CASSPPEGHNEQFF. The chain links TRBV28 to TRBJ2-1, with D perhaps TRBD2 (6 bases). Germline V gives CDR1 MDHEN, CDR2 SYDVKM. The CDR3 covers 14 residues. Trimming cost V 5 bases and J 5 bases, with 13 bases left between them.

As DNA, the CDR3 is TGTGCCAGCAGCTTAGCAGGCGGGAGCTCCTACGAGCAGTACTTC. It translates to CASSLAGGSSYEQYF. The genes are TRBV11-2 and TRBJ2-7; 7 positions agree with TRBD2. V lost 1 base and J lost 0; bases outside the gene matches: 3. CDR1 is SGHAT and CDR2 is FQNNGV in the germline V gene. The CDR3 extends over 15 amino acids.

Notes on this clone: The junction shows a germline mismatch at one end, possibly a read error. The rearrangement joins TRBV7-6 to TRBJ2-5, with D tentatively TRBD1 (5 bases). The CDR3 consists of 15 residues. CDR1 SGHVS and CDR2 FNYEAQ come from the germline V gene. The CDR3 coding sequence is TGTGCCAGCAGGTTAGACCTGGGGCCCCAAGAGACCCAGTACTTC. Amino acids: CASRLDLGPQETQYF. Looking up the rest from reference TRBV7-6 and TRBJ2-5 gives the full variable domain: GAGVSQSPRYKVTKRGQDVALRCDPISGHVSLYWYRQALGQGPEFLTYFNYEAQQDKSGLPNDRFSAERPEGSISTLTIQRTEQRDSAMYRCASRLDLGPQETQYFGPGTRLLVL.

The V and J genes are TRBV6-1 and TRBJ1-5; D is ambiguous. The CDR3 sequence is 14 residues long. Germline V lookup: CDR1 MNHNS, CDR2 SASEGT. Trimming removed 8 bases from V and 4 bases from J, with 15 bases in between. The CDR3 sequence: CASAGEFGNQPQHF. CDR3 DNA: TGTGCCAGCGCCGGGGAGTTTGGAAATCAGCCCCAGCATTTT.

The chain is built from TRBV6-5 and TRBJ2-5, with D perhaps TRBD1 or TRBD2 (5 bases each). The CDR3 runs to 15 residues. With 0 bases removed from V and 2 bases from J, the gap between germline ends came to 10 bases. Germline-derived CDR1 and CDR2 are MNHEY and SVGAGI. The CDR3 nucleotides read TGTGCCAGCAGTTACTCGGGGGTACGACAAGAGACCCAGTACTTC. It specifies CASSYSGVRQETQYF.

This clone showed up just a few times. The chain combines TRBV30 with TRBJ1-1; D remains ambiguous. V shed 7 bases and J shed 7 bases, with 16 bases lying between them. CDR3 length: 12 residues. The germline CDR1 and CDR2 sequences are GTSNPN and SVGIG (reference sequence). CDR3: CASPGVAGEAFF. For the CDR3, the DNA is TGTGCCTCCCCGGGAGTTGCTGGTGAAGCTTTCTTT. Drawing the rest from reference TRBV30 and TRBJ1-1, the complete variable domain is SQTIHQWPATLVQPVGSPLSLECTVEGTSNPNLYWYRQAAGRGLQLLFYSVGIGQISSEVPQNLSASRPQDRQFILSSKKLLLSDSGFYLCASPGVAGEAFFGQGTRLTVV.

The genes are TRBV6-5 and TRBJ2-1; D ambiguous. From germline, CDR1 is MNHEY and CDR2 SVGAGI. The CDR3 extends over 15 amino acids. Trimming left V 8 bases short and J 1 base short, with 15 bases between. The CDR3 loop reads CASWAGGRSYNEQFF. The CDR3 coding sequence is TGTGCCAGCTGGGCCGGTGGGCGGTCCTACAATGAGCAGTTCTTC.

This clone was seen a handful of times. Germline and junction disagree at one end, which may indicate a read error. The chain joins TRBV7-2 to TRBJ2-5; D may correspond to TRBD1 or TRBD2 (5 bases each). Germline V gene data show CDR1 as SGHTA and CDR2 as FQGNSA. The CDR3 runs to 14 residues. CDR3 nucleotide sequence: TGTGCCAGCAGCTTAGCCGGGGCCCAAGGGACCCAGTACTTC. This encodes CASSLAGAQGTQYF.

This rearrangement joins TRBV5-6 to TRBJ2-2; D not resolved. Between the trimmed V and J ends, which lost 3 bases and 4 bases, there was a span of 10 bases. The CDR3 has 14 residues. Germline CDR1 reads SGHDT; CDR2 reads YYEEEE. The CDR3 DNA sequence: TGTGCCAGCAGCTCAGTGGGGTTCACCGGGGAGCTGTTTTTT. This sequence encodes CASSSVGFTGELFF.

V and J are TRBV19 and TRBJ2-1, with TRBD2 matching 7 bases. This CDR3 has 14 residues. V lost 9 bases and J lost 2; bases outside the gene matches: 7. CDR1 and CDR2 (germline): LNHDA, SQIVND (reference sequence). Here the CDR3 DNA reads TGTGCCAGGGACGGGGCGGGAGCCTACAATGAGCAGTTCTTC. As protein: CARDGAGAYNEQFF.